One and the same sample provided the 25 T cell receptor beta chains below, sequenced in a study of shared clonotypes between healthy human individuals. Produced via immunoSEQ multiplex PCR; TCRdb's table is partial and in-frame only. This sample has 2 million to 2.5 million clones, with over 85% found just once. Sample: naive CD4+ T cells from PBMCs. Subset specified: CD45RA+ positively selected. These receptor sequences come from a young man in good health. Some clones in this sample may be carry-over from other donors' samples.

V and J are TRBV28 and TRBJ1-1; D gene uncertain. The CDR3 is 13 amino acids. The V gene lost 6 bases and the J gene lost 0 bases, with 8 bases spanning the gap. CDR1 and CDR2 (germline): MDHEN, SYDVKM. The CDR3 sequence: CASRTLLNTEAFF. CDR3 DNA: TGTGCCAGCAGGACCCTCCTGAACACTGAAGCTTTCTTT.

This clone was counted a single time. V and J are TRBV5-4 and TRBJ2-6; the D gene is possibly TRBD2 (5 bases). Per the germline V gene, CDR1 is SGHNT and CDR2 is YYREEE (reference sequence). V shed 0 bases and J shed 2 bases, with 9 bases lying between them. This CDR3 is built from 16 residues. The CDR3 is CASSLGGSAGANVLTF. The DNA of the CDR3 is TGTGCCAGCAGCTTGGGAGGGAGCGCTGGGGCCAACGTCCTGACTTTC.

This chain links TRBV7-9 with TRBJ1-2; possibly TRBD1 for D (6 bases). Germline V gives CDR1 SEHNR, CDR2 FQNEAQ (reference sequence). The V and J ends lost 1 base and 8 bases respectively, with 11 bases between them. The CDR3 has 13 amino acids. As DNA, the CDR3 is TGTGCCAGCAGCTTAGTACAGGGAGACGGCTACACCTTC. As protein: CASSLVQGDGYTF. The whole variable domain, remainder taken from reference TRBV7-9 and TRBJ1-2, is DTGVSQNPRHKITKRGQNVTFRCDPISEHNRLYWYRQTLGQGPEFLTYFQNEAQLEKSRLLSDRFSAERPKGSFSTLEIQRTEQGDSAMYLCASSLVQGDGYTFGSGTRLTVV.

This clone was observed a single time. This sample also contains other DNA sequences that code for the same CDR3. The gene calls are TRBV18 and TRBJ1-2; D might be TRBD1 (5 bases). Trimming took 2 bases from V and 2 from J, leaving 9 bases between them. Germline V gene data show CDR1 as KGHSH and CDR2 as LQKENI. The CDR3 consists of 14 residues. In nucleotides, the CDR3 is TGTGCCAGCTCACCAGGGACGGTAAACTATGGCTACACCTTC. Residues: CASSPGTVNYGYTF.

This sequence joins TRBV6-4 and TRBJ2-3; D possibly matches TRBD1 or TRBD2 (5 bases each). The length of the CDR3 is 14 residues. The germline gives CDR1 MRHNA, CDR2 SNTAGT. V was cut by 2 bases and J by 6 bases, with 12 bases left in between. The CDR3, as DNA: TGTGCCAGCAGTGACGGGGGAGCCGTCGATACGCAGTATTTT. Protein: CASSDGGAVDTQYF.

This chain joins TRBV6-5 and TRBJ1-5, with 9 nucleotides matching TRBD1. V trimming: 4 bases; J trimming: 5 bases; junction bases outside the gene matches: 6. This CDR3 is built from 15 residues. CDR1 and CDR2 (germline): MNHEY, SVGAGI. CDR3 region: CASSLNRGQDQPQHF. CDR3 nucleotide sequence: TGTGCCAGCAGTTTGAACAGGGGGCAGGATCAGCCCCAGCATTTT.

This clone has just a few counts. This chain links TRBV9 with TRBJ1-1; D uncertain. The CDR3 is 14 amino acids. Germline-derived CDR1 and CDR2 are SGDLS and YYNGEE. V lost 0 bases and J lost 4, with 10 bases in between. CDR3 nucleotides: TGTGCCAGCAGCGTAGGGTCGTTGAGCACTGAAGCTTTCTTT. It encodes CASSVGSLSTEAFF.

As to this clone: The DNA is left out, because the CDR3 cannot be placed on it with certainty; the CDR3 is given as TCRdb lists it. V and J are TRBV5-1 and TRBJ2-7; TRBD2, the D gene given by the table, was not confirmed from the DNA. Germline V lookup: CDR1 SGHRS, CDR2 YFSETQ. The CDR3 length equals 12 residues, ends included. The CDR3 reads CASSLVGEGTFF.

The chain combines TRBV30 with TRBJ1-2; D is unresolved. Germline CDR1 is GTSNPN and CDR2 is SVGIG (reference sequence). The CDR3 totals 13 residues. The V and J ends lost 5 bases and 2 bases respectively, with 12 bases between them. CDR3: CAWAKKQNYGYTF. For the CDR3, the DNA is TGTGCCTGGGCAAAAAAGCAAAACTATGGCTACACCTTC.

V gene TRBV9 combines with J gene TRBJ2-3; 10 bases are a match to TRBD1. The junction had 7 bases not matched to a gene; V was cut back by 3 bases and J by 3 bases. CDR1 and CDR2 (germline): SGDLS, YYNGEE. The CDR3 length is 16 residues. In DNA form, the CDR3 reads TGTGCCAGCAGCGGACTGTTGGGACAGGGGACAGATACGCAGTATTTT. It encodes CASSGLLGQGTDTQYF.

The chain couples TRBV6-6 to TRBJ1-2; D call uncertain. This CDR3 is built from 15 residues. The V end lost 3 bases, the J end lost 4 bases, and 15 bases lay between the germline ends. CDR1 is MNHNY and CDR2 is SVGAGI in the germline V gene (reference sequence). The CDR3 is CASSYGLPNGYGYTF. The DNA for the CDR3 is TGTGCCAGCAGTTATGGACTCCCAAATGGCTATGGCTACACCTTC.

The chain employs TRBV14 and TRBJ1-2, with D possibly matching TRBD1 (5 bases). The CDR3 totals 18 residues. CDR1 SGHDN and CDR2 FVKESK come from the germline V gene. V was trimmed by 4 bases and J by 1 base, leaving 22 bases between them. The CDR3 protein is CASSPYPGTEHNNYGYTF. CDR3 DNA: TGTGCCAGCAGCCCATACCCCGGGACGGAACATAATAACTATGGCTACACCTTC.

The CDR3 is CASSQTGGVREKLFF. The DNA of the CDR3 is TGTGCCAGCAGCCAGACAGGGGGTGTTCGTGAAAAACTGTTTTTT. The chain links TRBV7-3 to TRBJ1-4; the match to TRBD1 covers 9 bases. Trimming cost V 5 bases and J 7 bases; bases outside gene matches: 8. CDR1 is SGHTA, CDR2 FQGTGA, per germline. The CDR3 sequence is 15 residues long.

The CDR3, as DNA: TGTGCCAGCGACTCCCCGGCCCGCAGCCACGAGCAGTACTTC. Translating gives CASDSPARSHEQYF. The gene calls are TRBV28 and TRBJ2-7, with D uncertain. Trimming took 8 bases from V and 5 from J, leaving 19 bases between them. This CDR3 contains 14 residues. The germline V gene has CDR1 MDHEN and CDR2 SYDVKM.

This clone was seen a single time. The chain links TRBV4-3 to TRBJ1-2; 8 bases line up with TRBD1. This CDR3 spans 18 amino acids. Germline assignment: CDR1 LGHNA and CDR2 YSLEER. Trimming removed 0 bases from V and 3 bases from J; junction bases left unmatched: 12. The CDR3 sequence is CASSQDDRQGIVDYGYTF. The CDR3 bases are TGCGCCAGCAGCCAAGATGATCGACAGGGGATCGTGGACTATGGCTACACCTTC.

The rearrangement uses TRBV14 and TRBJ2-7, with 7 bases identical to TRBD2. This CDR3 region has 15 residues. Germline CDR1 is SGHDN and CDR2 is FVKESK. The V and J ends lost 3 bases and 4 bases, in that order; junction bases with no gene match: 9. The CDR3 sequence is CASSHSGGRRYEQYF. CDR3 DNA: TGTGCCAGCAGCCATAGCGGCGGGAGAAGGTACGAGCAGTACTTC.

The chain carries TRBV5-4 and TRBJ1-5; D gene ambiguous. CDR1 and CDR2 from the germline V gene are SGHNT and YYREEE (reference sequence). The CDR3 covers 14 residues. Trimming removed 2 bases at V and 6 bases at J, with 12 bases between. The CDR3 DNA reads as TGTGCCAGCAGCTTCGGCGGGGTTAGTCAGCCCCAGCATTTT. It is translated as CASSFGGVSQPQHF.

Here the CDR3 reads CASSLGTCEQYF. CDR3 bases: TGTGCCAGCAGTCTGGGGACCTGCGAGCAGTACTTC. The chain employs TRBV28 and TRBJ2-7, with D perhaps being TRBD1 or TRBD2 (5 bases each). CDR1 is MDHEN and CDR2 is SYDVKM in the germline V gene. This CDR3 has 12 residues. Trimming shortened V by 5 bases and J by 6 bases, and 11 bases separated the two germline ends.

The genes are TRBV7-2 and TRBJ2-7; 7 bases fit TRBD1. The CDR3 contains 15 residues. Germline loops: CDR1 SGHTA, CDR2 FQGNSA. The ends lost 4 bases at V and 4 bases at J; junction bases unmatched: 10. CDR3 protein: CASSWGYRGMYEQYF. CDR3 in DNA: TGTGCCAGCAGCTGGGGATACAGGGGTATGTACGAGCAGTACTTC.

The chain has TRBV7-8 and TRBJ2-7, with 8 bases identical to TRBD1. Germline V gene sequence: CDR1 SGHVS, CDR2 FQNEAQ. V dropped 5 bases and J dropped 3; count of bases not matched to a gene: 6. CDR3 length: 14 amino acids. The CDR3 coding sequence is TGTGCCAGCAGCCTGGGACAGGAATACTACGAGCAGTACTTC. Encoded protein: CASSLGQEYYEQYF. Variable domain in full (rest from reference TRBV7-8 and TRBJ2-7): GAGVSQSPRYKVAKRGQDVALRCDPISGHVSLFWYQQALGQGPEFLTYFQNEAQLDKSGLPSDRFFAERPEGSVSTLKIQRTQQEDSAVYLCASSLGQEYYEQYFGPGTRLTVT.

The J gene is TRBJ1-1, the V gene TRBV6-5; D gene ambiguous. V lost 7 bases, J lost 0 bases, and 6 bases lay in between. The CDR3 loop spans 12 amino acids. The germline V gene has CDR1 MNHEY and CDR2 SVGAGI. The CDR3 DNA is TGTGCCAGCATTGGACTGAACACTGAAGCTTTCTTT. Encoded protein: CASIGLNTEAFF.

The chain carries TRBV19 and TRBJ1-4; unclear D gene. The CDR3 length is 14 residues. In germline, CDR1 is LNHDA, CDR2 SQIVND (reference sequence). Trimming shortened V by 3 bases and J by 5 bases, and 10 bases separated the two germline ends. CDR3 sequence (DNA): TGTGCCAGTAGTATGCAGGCCTACAATGAAAAACTGTTTTTT. This sequence encodes CASSMQAYNEKLFF.

This CDR3 reads CASTTGYNEQFF. Here the CDR3 DNA reads TGTGCCAGTACCACGGGATACAATGAGCAGTTCTTC. The J gene is TRBJ2-1, the V gene TRBV19, with D perhaps TRBD2 (5 bases). The germline V gene encodes CDR1 LNHDA and CDR2 SQIVND (reference sequence). The CDR3 extends over 12 amino acids. V was clipped by 7 bases and J by 4 bases, with 8 bases between them.

This chain links TRBV5-1 with TRBJ1-3, with D unclear. Germline V gene data show CDR1 as SGHRS and CDR2 as YFSETQ. This CDR3 spans 14 amino acids. Trimming left V 2 bases short and J 8 bases short, with 14 bases between. CDR3 loop: CASSLLPLMDTIYF. In DNA form, the CDR3 reads TGCGCCAGCAGCTTACTCCCTTTGATGGACACCATATATTTT.

The V and J genes are TRBV21-1 and TRBJ1-5; the D call in the table, TRBD1, was not verified against the DNA. TRBV21-1 is shown as a pseudogene. The CDR3 has 15 amino acids. The CDR3 DNA reads as TGTGCCAGCAGCCACCGAGACAGTAGCAATCAGCCCCAGCATTTT. Its translation: CASSHRDSSNQPQHF.